This TCR beta chain was observed in a study of T-cell memory formation after mild COVID-19. Study information: There were largely donor-specific TCR clusters.

Overall study results and limits: Mainly CM and EM harbored the contracting CD4+ clones; mainly EMRA harbored the CD8+ ones. Among clones contracting day 15 to 85, CD4/CD8 was balanced, whereas later expanders leaned CD4+. Whether day 37 second-wave clones are SARS-CoV-2-specific was not confirmed.

TCRdb reanalysed the 5' RACE reads using MiXCR and keeps one entry per CDR3 protein. The table includes hundreds of thousands of distinct CDR3 sequences, about 18% detected once. The CDR3 totals 18 residues. The germline V gene has CDR1 LGHNA and CDR2 YSLEER. V dropped 1 base and J dropped 4; count of bases not matched to a gene: 8. A note on this clonotype: Its antigen is still unknown.

This clonotype was sampled from an adult woman who had mild COVID-19 (a few samples of this study predate the infection). Cell type and time point are not known. The sample taken for sequencing was PBMCs or a T cell subset sorted from them (not recorded which). The rearrangement links TRBV4-3 to TRBJ2-1, with 12 bases aligning to TRBD2. CDR3 DNA: TGCGCCAGCAGCCAAGGGGGACTAGCGGGCCAGGAGTACAATGAGCAGTTCTTC. Protein product: CASSQGGLAGQEYNEQFF.